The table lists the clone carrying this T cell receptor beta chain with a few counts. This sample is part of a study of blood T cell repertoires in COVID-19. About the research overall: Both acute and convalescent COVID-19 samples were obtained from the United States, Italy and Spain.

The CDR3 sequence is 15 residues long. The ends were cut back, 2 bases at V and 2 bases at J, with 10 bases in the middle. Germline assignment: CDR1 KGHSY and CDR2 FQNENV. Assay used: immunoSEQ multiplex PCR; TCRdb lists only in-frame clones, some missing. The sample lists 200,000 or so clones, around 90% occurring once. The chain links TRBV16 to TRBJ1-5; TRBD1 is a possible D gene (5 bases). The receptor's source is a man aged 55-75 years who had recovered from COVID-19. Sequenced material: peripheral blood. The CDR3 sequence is CASSQQGVGNQPQHF. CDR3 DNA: TGTGCCAGCAGCCAACAGGGCGTTGGCAATCAGCCCCAGCATTTT. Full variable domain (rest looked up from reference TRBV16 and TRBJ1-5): GEEVAQTPKHLVRGEGQKAKLYCAPIKGHSYVFWYQQVLKNEFKFLISFQNENVFDETGMPKERFSAKCLPNSPCSLEIQATKLEDSAVYFCASSQQGVGNQPQHFGDGTRLSIL.